Listed below are T cell receptor beta chains from one sample, sequenced in a study of response to subunit inactivated influenza vaccine. TCRdb processed the RT-PCR reads anew with MiXCR; each CDR3 protein has one entry. In the table there are roughly 700,000 distinct CDR3 sequences, roughly 14% of which are singletons. The sample here was PBMCs from blood, taken 11 to 12 days after vaccination. Receptor source: a man aged 45-65 years who received an inactivated influenza vaccine. CDR3s include the opening cysteine and the closing phenylalanine or tryptophan. D genes are given only for firm matches. Clone size is not always given. Where it is, it says once, few, many or a class for expanded clones.

v_gene: TRBV7-2; d_gene: TRBD1; abundance: -; j_gene: TRBJ2-7; CDR3aa: CASSRDRGYHEQYF; CDR3nt: TGTGCCAGCAGCAGGGACAGGGGGTACCACGAGCAGTACTTC
v_gene: TRBV7-7; d_gene: -; abundance: -; j_gene: TRBJ2-5; CDR3aa: CASSLSTPGETQYF; CDR3nt: TGTGCTAGCAGCTTAAGTACCCCGGGGGAGACCCAGTACTTC
v_gene: TRBV29-1; d_gene: -; abundance: -; j_gene: TRBJ2-2; CDR3aa: CSVEGQLTGELFF; CDR3nt: TGCAGCGTTGAAGGACAGCTCACCGGGGAGCTGTTTTTT
v_gene: TRBV29-1; d_gene: -; abundance: many; j_gene: TRBJ1-2; CDR3aa: CSANAGAGYGYTF; CDR3nt: TGCAGCGCAAACGCGGGGGCTGGCTATGGCTACACCTTC
v_gene: TRBV7-8; d_gene: -; abundance: -; j_gene: TRBJ2-3; CDR3aa: CASRFRGGSMADTQYF; CDR3nt: TGTGCCAGCAGGTTTCGAGGGGGGTCAATGGCAGATACGCAGTATTTT
v_gene: TRBV20-1; d_gene: TRBD2; abundance: -; j_gene: TRBJ2-2; CDR3aa: CSASREGGGELFF; CDR3nt: TGCAGTGCTAGTCGGGAGGGCGGCGGGGAGCTGTTTTTT
v_gene: TRBV12-3/TRBV12-4; d_gene: -; abundance: -; j_gene: TRBJ2-1; CDR3aa: CASTRGTYNEQFF; CDR3nt: TGTGCCAGTACGCGCGGGACCTACAATGAGCAGTTCTTC
v_gene: TRBV7-2; d_gene: -; abundance: -; j_gene: TRBJ1-2; CDR3aa: CASSQRGGGTYGYTF; CDR3nt: TGTGCCAGCAGCCAGCGGGGGGGGGGCACCTATGGCTACACCTTC
v_gene: TRBV11-1; d_gene: -; abundance: few; j_gene: TRBJ2-1; CDR3aa: CASSLDTHFLNEQFF; CDR3nt: TGTGCCAGCAGTTTGGACACCCATTTTCTCAATGAGCAGTTCTTC
v_gene: TRBV20-1; d_gene: TRBD2; abundance: few; j_gene: TRBJ2-3; CDR3aa: CSPLSGITDTQYF; CDR3nt: TGCAGCCCTCTTAGCGGGATCACAGATACGCAGTATTTT
v_gene: TRBV19; d_gene: -; abundance: -; j_gene: TRBJ2-2; CDR3aa: CASSIDFQGSFAGELFF; CDR3nt: TGTGCCAGTAGTATAGATTTTCAGGGGAGCTTCGCCGGGGAGCTGTTTTTT
v_gene: TRBV24-1; d_gene: TRBD1; abundance: few; j_gene: TRBJ2-3; CDR3aa: CATSGTGADTQYF; CDR3nt: TGTGCCACCTCCGGGACAGGGGCCGATACGCAGTATTTT
v_gene: TRBV24-1; d_gene: -; abundance: few; j_gene: TRBJ2-3; CDR3aa: CATSDPGQGTDTQYF; CDR3nt: TGTGCCACCAGTGATCCGGGGCAGGGCACAGATACGCAGTATTTT
v_gene: TRBV24-1; d_gene: -; abundance: -; j_gene: TRBJ2-2; CDR3aa: CATSDFRQRNTGELFF; CDR3nt: TGTGCCACCAGTGATTTTAGGCAGAGAAACACCGGGGAGCTGTTTTTT
v_gene: TRBV11-3; d_gene: -; abundance: few; j_gene: TRBJ1-4; CDR3aa: CASSLVFRLGDRLFF; CDR3nt: TGTGCCAGCAGCTTAGTGTTCCGATTAGGGGATCGGCTGTTTTTT
v_gene: TRBV6-2/TRBV6-3; d_gene: -; abundance: few; j_gene: TRBJ2-1; CDR3aa: CASSYSRQVENEQFF; CDR3nt: TGTGCCAGCAGTTACTCTAGGCAGGTAGAAAATGAGCAGTTCTTC
v_gene: TRBV6-2/TRBV6-3; d_gene: TRBD1; abundance: -; j_gene: TRBJ2-7; CDR3aa: CASSNGTGGREQYF; CDR3nt: TGTGCCAGCAGTAACGGGACAGGGGGCCGCGAGCAGTACTTC
v_gene: TRBV20-1; d_gene: TRBD2; abundance: -; j_gene: TRBJ2-1; CDR3aa: CSARDQTSGRRNEQFF; CDR3nt: TGCAGTGCTAGAGATCAGACTAGCGGGAGGAGGAATGAGCAGTTCTTC
v_gene: TRBV4-2; d_gene: TRBD2; abundance: many; j_gene: TRBJ2-1; CDR3aa: CASSQGLAGDEQFF; CDR3nt: TGTGCCAGCAGCCAAGGACTAGCTGGGGATGAGCAGTTCTTC
v_gene: TRBV6-2/TRBV6-3; d_gene: -; abundance: -; j_gene: TRBJ1-3; CDR3aa: CASSYTGARNTIYF; CDR3nt: TGTGCCAGCAGTTATACGGGGGCAAGGAACACCATATATTTT
v_gene: TRBV3-1; d_gene: -; abundance: -; j_gene: TRBJ1-1; CDR3aa: CASSQDPLMNTEAFF; CDR3nt: TGTGCCAGCAGCCAAGATCCCCTCATGAACACTGAAGCTTTCTTT
v_gene: TRBV6-2/TRBV6-3; d_gene: -; abundance: -; j_gene: TRBJ1-5; CDR3aa: CASKVHLNQPQHF; CDR3nt: TGTGCCAGCAAGGTTCACCTAAATCAGCCCCAGCATTTT